Presented here are 20 T cell receptor beta chains from one specimen sequenced in a study of cytomegalovirus exposure and HLA in healthy donors. Primers included in the PCR were 60 Vbeta and 13 Jbeta primers. Sequencing used immunoSEQ multiplex PCR; TCRdb keeps in-frame clones, though not all of them. The sample lists approximately 200,000 clones, under 80% occurring once. What was sequenced was PBMCs. The source of these receptors is a man aged 30 to 39 in good health and CMV-seropositive.

V usage is TRBV19 and J usage is TRBJ2-4, with D unclear. Trimming stripped 3 bases from V and 7 bases from J, with 10 bases between. Germline lookup yields CDR1 LNHDA and CDR2 SQIVND (reference sequence). The CDR3 is 13 residues long. The CDR3 DNA reads TGTGCCAGTAGTATCCCTGACGGGAACATTCAGTACTTC. Protein sequence: CASSIPDGNIQYF.

V gene TRBV7-9 combines with J gene TRBJ2-1; D uncertain. V dropped 1 base and J dropped 5 bases, with 12 bases sitting between them. This CDR3 spans 15 amino acids. The germline V gene has CDR1 SEHNR and CDR2 FQNEAQ (reference sequence). The CDR3 DNA reads as TGTGCCAGCAGCTTAGGGTTAACAGTGGACAATGAGCAGTTCTTC. This encodes CASSLGLTVDNEQFF.

The V call is TRBV28, the J call TRBJ2-7; 8 nucleotides agree with TRBD1. Germline trimming cut 7 bases from V and 2 bases from J; bases unmatched to any gene: 7. Looked up from germline, CDR1 is MDHEN and CDR2 is SYDVKM. CDR3 length equals 14 residues. CDR3 sequence (DNA): TGTGCCAGCACCATCCCAGGGGGCCCCTACGAGCAGTACTTC. This codes for CASTIPGGPYEQYF.

V usage is TRBV7-9 and J usage is TRBJ2-3; D perhaps matches TRBD2 (5 bases). Trimming took off 9 bases at V and 5 bases at J, with 9 bases between the two ends. There are 11 residues in the CDR3. Germline CDR1 reads SEHNR; CDR2 reads FQNEAQ (reference sequence). The CDR3 bases are TGTGCCAGTTCTCGGGAAGATACGCAGTATTTT. It encodes CASSREDTQYF.

This chain joins TRBV6-5 and TRBJ1-5; D is possibly TRBD1 (5 bases). The CDR3 spans 14 residues. Trimming pared 2 bases from V and 1 base from J, leaving 6 bases between. Germline V gene data show CDR1 as MNHEY and CDR2 as SVGAGI. CDR3 protein: CASSYGGSNQPQHF. The CDR3 DNA is TGTGCCAGCAGTTACGGGGGGAGCAATCAGCCCCAGCATTTT.

The chain's CDR3 is CASSLAPGQGTPYEQYF. For the CDR3, the DNA is TGTGCCAGCAGCTTGGCACCGGGACAGGGGACGCCCTACGAGCAGTACTTC. The rearrangement links TRBV5-4 to TRBJ2-7, with 10 bases matching TRBD1. The CDR3 spans 17 residues. CDR1 SGHNT and CDR2 YYREEE come from the germline V gene (reference sequence). V was pared by 0 bases and J by 2 bases, with 8 bases of the junction left unmatched.

CDR3 protein: CAWSVGTSGGLETQYF. The CDR3 nucleotides are TGTGCCTGGAGTGTAGGGACTAGCGGGGGGCTCGAGACCCAGTACTTC. The V and J genes are TRBV30 and TRBJ2-5; 15 bases line up with TRBD2. The trim removed 0 bases at V and 5 bases at J, leaving 4 bases unmatched. The CDR3 totals 16 residues. Per the germline V gene, CDR1 is GTSNPN and CDR2 is SVGIG (reference sequence).

The chain links TRBV27 to TRBJ1-5, with 7 bases matching TRBD1. Germline trimming cut 4 bases from V and 6 bases from J; bases unmatched to any gene: 6. Germline lookup yields CDR1 MNHEY and CDR2 SMNVEV (reference sequence). The CDR3 is made up of 14 amino acids. The CDR3 DNA follows: TGTGCCAGCAGTTCTCACAGGGGTGGTCAGCCCCAGCATTTT. Translation: CASSSHRGGQPQHF.

The V call is TRBV28, the J call TRBJ2-5; possible D gene TRBD2, 6 bases. V lost 4 bases, J lost 5 bases, and 11 bases lay in between. The V gene's germline CDR1 is MDHEN and CDR2 SYDVKM. The length of the CDR3 is 13 residues. The CDR3 DNA follows: TGTGCCAGCAGTTCGGTAGGGAGGGAGACCCAGTACTTC. It is translated as CASSSVGRETQYF.

The chain employs TRBV29-1 and TRBJ2-3; a possible D gene is TRBD1 (5 bases). The germline V gene has CDR1 SQVTM and CDR2 ANQGSEA. There are 13 residues in the CDR3. Between the trimmed V and J ends, which lost 4 bases and 5 bases, there was a span of 13 bases. The CDR3 DNA is TGCAGCGTTGCTTGGGGCGAACGAGATACGCAGTATTTT. This codes for CSVAWGERDTQYF.

V and J are TRBV12-5 and TRBJ1-3, with 7 bases that match TRBD1. V dropped 1 base and J dropped 2; count of bases not matched to a gene: 2. Germline V gives CDR1 LGHNT, CDR2 FRNRAP. The CDR3 runs 15 residues. In DNA, the CDR3 is TGTGCTAGTGGTTTGGGACAGGGCCCTGGAAACACCATATATTTT. It encodes CASGLGQGPGNTIYF.

The V gene is TRBV9, the J gene TRBJ1-3; 9 bases map to TRBD1. Trimming removed 4 bases from V and 3 bases from J; junction bases left unmatched: 2. The CDR3 is made up of 14 amino acids. Looked up from germline, CDR1 is SGDLS and CDR2 is YYNGEE. CDR3 amino acids: CASSPTGGGNTIYF. In DNA form, the CDR3 reads TGTGCCAGCAGCCCGACAGGGGGTGGAAACACCATATATTTT.

This rearrangement joins TRBV5-1 to TRBJ2-5; D gene uncertain. V was cut by 0 bases and J by 5 bases, with 5 bases left in between. The CDR3 is 12 amino acids. Germline V lookup: CDR1 SGHRS, CDR2 YFSETQ. In DNA, the CDR3 is TGCGCCAGCAGCTTGGGTTATGAGACCCAGTACTTC. Translating it yields CASSLGYETQYF.

The chain carries TRBV30 and TRBJ2-1, with 7 bases that match TRBD1. There are 13 residues in the CDR3. The ends lost 2 bases at V and 8 bases at J; junction bases unmatched: 6. In germline, CDR1 is GTSNPN, CDR2 SVGIG (reference sequence). The CDR3, as DNA: TGTGCCTGGAGTTTCACACAGGGGCATGAGCAGTTCTTC. This sequence encodes CAWSFTQGHEQFF. Filled out from reference TRBV30 and TRBJ2-1, the complete variable domain reads SQTIHQWPATLVQPVGSPLSLECTVEGTSNPNLYWYRQAAGRGLQLLFYSVGIGQISSEVPQNLSASRPQDRQFILSSKKLLLSDSGFYLCAWSFTQGHEQFFGPGTRLTVL.

The chain combines TRBV5-1 with TRBJ2-7; 10 bases align to TRBD2. Germline V CDR1 and CDR2: SGHRS, YFSETQ. V gave up 4 bases and J gave up 6 bases; unmatched junction bases: 10. The CDR3 has 15 amino acids. As DNA, the CDR3 is TGCGCCAGCAGCCCGGGGCTAGCGGGGGCCGGCGAGCAGTACTTC. It encodes CASSPGLAGAGEQYF.

The sample holds one count of this clone. The junction and the germline gene differ at one end; a read error may be behind it. This rearrangement joins TRBV7-9 to TRBJ1-2, with 8 bases lining up with TRBD1. Germline CDR1 is SEHNR and CDR2 is FQNEAQ (reference sequence). The CDR3 length is 17 residues. The DNA of the CDR3 is TGTTCCAGCAGCCACCCCCGGACAGGGAGGGGCTCTATGGGCTACACCTTC. Translation: CSSSHPRTGRGSMGYTF.

This clone was counted between two and nine times. The rearrangement links TRBV19 to TRBJ1-3, with TRBD1 matching 9 bases. V lost 5 bases and J lost 2; bases outside the gene matches: 7. CDR1 and CDR2 from the germline V gene are LNHDA and SQIVND (reference sequence). The CDR3 covers 16 residues. The CDR3 sequence: CASSGHGTGTGNTIYF. As DNA, the CDR3 is TGTGCCAGTAGTGGGCACGGGACAGGGACTGGAAACACCATATATTTT.

V is TRBV19 and J is TRBJ1-5; D is possibly TRBD1 (5 bases). V gave up 3 bases and J gave up 4 bases, with 10 bases separating them. The CDR3 spans 14 residues. The germline gives CDR1 LNHDA, CDR2 SQIVND (reference sequence). The DNA for the CDR3 is TGTGCCAGTAGTATTCGGCCAGGGAATCAGCCCCAGCATTTT. Its protein is CASSIRPGNQPQHF. Complete variable domain (other parts from reference TRBV19 and TRBJ1-5): DGGITQSPKYLFRKEGQNVTLSCEQNLNHDAMYWYRQDPGQGLRLIYYSQIVNDFQKGDIAEGYSVSREKKESFPLTVTSAQKNPTAFYLCASSIRPGNQPQHFGDGTRLSIL.

V is TRBV4-3 and J is TRBJ2-1; TRBD2 might be the D (7 bases). This CDR3 has 18 residues. Per germline, CDR1 LGHNA and CDR2 YSLEER. V lost 1 base to trimming and J lost 0 bases, with 16 bases between them. The CDR3 region has the DNA TGCGCCAGCAGCCAAGCTGGGGGGGCCTTTATCTCCTACAATGAGCAGTTCTTC. Translated: CASSQAGGAFISYNEQFF.

A word on this clone: One end of the junction varies from germline; a read error may be responsible. This CDR3 is also generated by other DNA sequences in the sample. This chain joins TRBV30 and TRBJ2-7; 8 bases agree with TRBD1. Germline V gene sequence: CDR1 GTSNPN, CDR2 SVGIG (reference sequence). The CDR3 contains 12 residues. The CDR3 spells CASRGRLNEQYF. CDR3 coding DNA: TGTGCCTCCAGGGGGCGCTTGAACGAACAGTACTTC.